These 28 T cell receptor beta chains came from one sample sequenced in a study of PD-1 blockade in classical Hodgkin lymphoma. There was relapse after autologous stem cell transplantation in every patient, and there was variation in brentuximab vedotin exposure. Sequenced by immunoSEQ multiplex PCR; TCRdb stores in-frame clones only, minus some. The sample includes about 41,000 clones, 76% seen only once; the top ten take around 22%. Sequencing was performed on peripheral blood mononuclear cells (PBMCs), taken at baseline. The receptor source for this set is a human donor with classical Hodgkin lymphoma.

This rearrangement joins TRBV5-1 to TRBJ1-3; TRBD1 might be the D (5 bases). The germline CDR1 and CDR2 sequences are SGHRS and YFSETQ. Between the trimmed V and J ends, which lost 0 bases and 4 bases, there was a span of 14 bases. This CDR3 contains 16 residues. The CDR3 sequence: CASSLVQGSVGNTIYF. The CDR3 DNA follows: TGCGCCAGCAGCTTGGTCCAGGGATCAGTAGGAAACACCATATATTTT.

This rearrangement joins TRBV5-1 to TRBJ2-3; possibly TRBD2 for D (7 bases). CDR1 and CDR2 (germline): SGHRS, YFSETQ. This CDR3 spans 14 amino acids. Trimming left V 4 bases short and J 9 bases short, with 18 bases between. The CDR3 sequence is CASSLSTAGATQYF. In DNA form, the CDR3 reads TGCGCCAGCAGCCTTTCCACCGCGGGGGCCACGCAGTATTTT.

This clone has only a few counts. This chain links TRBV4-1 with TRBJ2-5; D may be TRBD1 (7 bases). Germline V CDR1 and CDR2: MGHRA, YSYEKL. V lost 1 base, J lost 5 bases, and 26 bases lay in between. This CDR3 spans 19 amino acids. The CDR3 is CASSQATVRAGGGLETQYF. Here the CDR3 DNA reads TGCGCCAGCAGCCAAGCCACAGTACGGGCAGGGGGAGGCTTGGAGACCCAGTACTTC.

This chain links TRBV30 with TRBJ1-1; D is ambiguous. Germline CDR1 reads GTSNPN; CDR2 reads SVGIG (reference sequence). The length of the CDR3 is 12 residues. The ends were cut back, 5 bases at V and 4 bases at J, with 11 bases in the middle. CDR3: CAWGALGTEAFF. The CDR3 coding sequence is TGTGCCTGGGGAGCCTTGGGCACTGAAGCTTTCTTT.

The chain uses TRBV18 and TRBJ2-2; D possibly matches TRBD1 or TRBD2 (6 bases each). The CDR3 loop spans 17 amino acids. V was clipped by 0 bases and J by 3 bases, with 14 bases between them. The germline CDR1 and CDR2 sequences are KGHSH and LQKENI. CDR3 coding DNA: TGTGCCAGCTCACCACCAGGGGGGCAAGGCCACACCGGGGAGCTGTTTTTT. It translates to CASSPPGGQGHTGELFF.

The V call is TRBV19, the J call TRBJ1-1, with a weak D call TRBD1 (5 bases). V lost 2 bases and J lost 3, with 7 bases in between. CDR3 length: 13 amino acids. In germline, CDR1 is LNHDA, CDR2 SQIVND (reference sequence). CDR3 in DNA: TGTGCCAGTAGTATACAGGGAGACACTGAAGCTTTCTTT. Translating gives CASSIQGDTEAFF. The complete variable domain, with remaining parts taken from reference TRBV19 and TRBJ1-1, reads DGGITQSPKYLFRKEGQNVTLSCEQNLNHDAMYWYRQDPGQGLRLIYYSQIVNDFQKGDIAEGYSVSREKKESFPLTVTSAQKNPTAFYLCASSIQGDTEAFFGQGTRLTVV.

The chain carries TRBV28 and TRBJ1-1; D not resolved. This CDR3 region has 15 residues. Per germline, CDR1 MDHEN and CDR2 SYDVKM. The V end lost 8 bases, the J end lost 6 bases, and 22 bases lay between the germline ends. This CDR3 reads CASLADPPGLAEAFF. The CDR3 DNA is TGTGCCAGCCTCGCGGACCCCCCCGGATTAGCTGAAGCTTTCTTT. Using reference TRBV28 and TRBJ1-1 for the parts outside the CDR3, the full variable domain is DVKVTQSSRYLVKRTGEKVFLECVQDMDHENMFWYRQDPGLGLRLIYFSYDVKMKEKGDIPEGYSVSREKKERFSLILESASTNQTSMYLCASLADPPGLAEAFFGQGTRLTVV.

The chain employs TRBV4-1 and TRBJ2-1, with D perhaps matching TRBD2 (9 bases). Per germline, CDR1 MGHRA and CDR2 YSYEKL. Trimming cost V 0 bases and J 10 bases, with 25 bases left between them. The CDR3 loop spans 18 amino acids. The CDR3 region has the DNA TGCGCCAGCAGCCAAGATCAGGGGGCGGGAGGGCCTTTGGGGGAGCAGTTCTTC. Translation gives CASSQDQGAGGPLGEQFF.

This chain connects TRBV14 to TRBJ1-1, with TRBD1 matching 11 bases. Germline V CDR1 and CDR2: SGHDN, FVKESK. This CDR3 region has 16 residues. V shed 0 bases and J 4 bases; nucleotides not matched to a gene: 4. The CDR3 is CASSQDPGTGGTEAFF. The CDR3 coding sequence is TGTGCCAGCAGCCAAGATCCCGGGACAGGGGGCACTGAAGCTTTCTTT.

The CDR3 DNA sequence: TGTGCCAGCAGCTGGGGGTGGCTGAACACTGAAGCTTTCTTT. Its protein product is CASSWGWLNTEAFF. The V gene is TRBV11-2, the J gene TRBJ1-1; D possibly corresponds to TRBD1 (5 bases). Per germline, CDR1 SGHAT and CDR2 FQNNGV. The CDR3 totals 14 residues. Trimming took 4 bases from V and 0 from J, leaving 9 bases between them.

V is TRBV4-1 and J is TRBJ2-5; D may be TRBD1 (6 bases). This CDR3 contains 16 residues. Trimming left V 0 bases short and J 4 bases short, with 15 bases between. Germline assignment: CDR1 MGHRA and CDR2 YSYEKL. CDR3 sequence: CASSQDWGPPGETQYF. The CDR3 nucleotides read TGCGCCAGCAGCCAAGATTGGGGGCCCCCCGGAGAGACCCAGTACTTC.

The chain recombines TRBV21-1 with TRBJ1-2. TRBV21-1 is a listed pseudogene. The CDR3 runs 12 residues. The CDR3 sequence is CASSLRKDGYTF. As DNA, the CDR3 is TGTGCCAGCAGCCTCCGCAAAGATGGCTACACCTTC.

The CDR3 bases are TGTGCCAGCAGTCCCCGGGTACAGGCACTTCGCGAAGCTTTCTTT. It specifies CASSPRVQALREAFF. The J gene is TRBJ1-1, the V gene TRBV6-5; D is possibly TRBD1 (5 bases). The length of the CDR3 is 15 residues. Germline CDR1 reads MNHEY; CDR2 reads SVGAGI. V dropped 5 bases and J dropped 8 bases, with 21 bases sitting between them.

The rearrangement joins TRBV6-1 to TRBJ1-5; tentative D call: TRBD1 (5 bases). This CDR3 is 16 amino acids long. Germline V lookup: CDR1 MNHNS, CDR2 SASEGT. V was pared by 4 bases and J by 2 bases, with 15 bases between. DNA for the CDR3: TGTGCCAGCAGTGTGACCAGGGCGGAAGGCAATCAGCCCCAGCATTTT. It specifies CASSVTRAEGNQPQHF.

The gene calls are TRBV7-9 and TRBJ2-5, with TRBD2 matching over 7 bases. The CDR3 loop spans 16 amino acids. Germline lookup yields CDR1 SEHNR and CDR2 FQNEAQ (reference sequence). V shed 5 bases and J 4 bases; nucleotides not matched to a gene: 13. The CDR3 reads CASSNTVGGSPETQYF. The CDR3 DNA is TGTGCCAGCAGCAATACCGTCGGCGGGAGTCCAGAGACCCAGTACTTC.

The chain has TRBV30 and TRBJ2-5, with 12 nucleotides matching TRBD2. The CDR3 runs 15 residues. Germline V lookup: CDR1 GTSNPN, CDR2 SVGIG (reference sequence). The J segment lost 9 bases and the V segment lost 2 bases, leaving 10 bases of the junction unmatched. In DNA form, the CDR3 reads TGTGCCTGGAGTCGTAGGGGACTAGCGGGCAGGGCCCAGTACTTC. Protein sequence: CAWSRRGLAGRAQYF.

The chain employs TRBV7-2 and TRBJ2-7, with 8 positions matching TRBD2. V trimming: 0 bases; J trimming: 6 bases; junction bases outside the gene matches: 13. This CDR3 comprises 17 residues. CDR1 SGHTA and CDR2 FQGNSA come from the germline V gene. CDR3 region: CASSLARRGYLAGEQYF. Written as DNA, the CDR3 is TGTGCCAGCAGCTTAGCGAGACGGGGTTACCTAGCGGGCGAGCAGTACTTC.

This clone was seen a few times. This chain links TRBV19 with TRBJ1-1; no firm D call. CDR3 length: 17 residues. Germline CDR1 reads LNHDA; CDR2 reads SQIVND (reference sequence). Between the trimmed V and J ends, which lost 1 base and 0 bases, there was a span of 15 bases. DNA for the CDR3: TGTGCCAGTAGTATAGTGGCAGGCCCCGGTTTGAACACTGAAGCTTTCTTT. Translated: CASSIVAGPGLNTEAFF.

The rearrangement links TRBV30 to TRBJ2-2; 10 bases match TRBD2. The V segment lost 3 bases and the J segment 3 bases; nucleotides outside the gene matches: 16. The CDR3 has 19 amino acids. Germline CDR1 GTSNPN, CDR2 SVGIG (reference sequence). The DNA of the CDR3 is TGTGCCTGGAGCTTATTAAGGATACTAGCGGGAACCCACACCGGGGAGCTGTTTTTT. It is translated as CAWSLLRILAGTHTGELFF.

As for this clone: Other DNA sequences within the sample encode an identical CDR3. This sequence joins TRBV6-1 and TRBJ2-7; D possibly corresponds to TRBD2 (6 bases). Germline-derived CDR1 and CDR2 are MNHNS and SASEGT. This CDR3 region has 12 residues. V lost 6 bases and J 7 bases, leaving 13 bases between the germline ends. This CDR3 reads CASRDGAGEQYF. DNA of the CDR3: TGTGCCAGCAGAGACGGCGCGGGGGAGCAGTACTTC.

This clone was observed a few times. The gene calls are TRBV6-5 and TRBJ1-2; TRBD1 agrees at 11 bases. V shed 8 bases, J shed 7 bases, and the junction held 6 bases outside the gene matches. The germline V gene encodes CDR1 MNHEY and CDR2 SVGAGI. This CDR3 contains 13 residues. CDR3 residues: CASRFGTGGGYTF. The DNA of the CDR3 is TGTGCCAGCCGATTCGGGACAGGGGGTGGCTACACCTTC.

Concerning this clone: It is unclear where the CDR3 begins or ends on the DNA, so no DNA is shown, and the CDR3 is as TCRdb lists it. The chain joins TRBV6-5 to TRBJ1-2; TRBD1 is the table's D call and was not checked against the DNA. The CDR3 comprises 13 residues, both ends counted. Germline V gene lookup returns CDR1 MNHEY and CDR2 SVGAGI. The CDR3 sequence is CASSEVGQGTHTF.

The CDR3 sequence is CASSWEGGNTIYF. Here the CDR3 DNA reads TGTGCCAGCAGTTGGGAGGGAGGAAACACCATATATTTT. This chain connects TRBV28 to TRBJ1-3, with D hard to call. Germline V gene lookup returns CDR1 MDHEN and CDR2 SYDVKM. There are 13 residues in the CDR3. The V end lost 4 bases, the J end lost 4 bases, and 8 bases lay between the germline ends.

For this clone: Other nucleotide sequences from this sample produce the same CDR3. The chain's CDR3 is CASSLDGSYEQYF. The DNA of the CDR3 is TGTGCCAGCAGTTTGGACGGCTCCTACGAGCAGTACTTC. The genes are TRBV7-9 and TRBJ2-7; D uncertain. The CDR3 runs to 13 residues. V was cut by 6 bases and J by 0 bases, with 9 bases left in between. The germline V gene encodes CDR1 SEHNR and CDR2 FQNEAQ (reference sequence).

CDR3 sequence (DNA): TGTGCCAGCAGTTTCGGGACAGGGGGAAACACCATATATTTT. Encoded protein: CASSFGTGGNTIYF. The V call is TRBV6-5, the J call TRBJ1-3, with 9 positions matching TRBD1. Germline CDR1 MNHEY, CDR2 SVGAGI. V gave up 4 bases and J gave up 4 bases; unmatched junction bases: 2. The length of the CDR3 is 14 residues.

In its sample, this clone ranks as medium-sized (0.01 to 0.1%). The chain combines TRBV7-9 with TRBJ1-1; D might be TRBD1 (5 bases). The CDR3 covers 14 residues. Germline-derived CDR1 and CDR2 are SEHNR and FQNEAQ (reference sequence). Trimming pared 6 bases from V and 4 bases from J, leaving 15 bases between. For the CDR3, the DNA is TGTGCCAGCAGATGGCAGGGAGGGGCCACTGAAGCTTTCTTT. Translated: CASRWQGGATEAFF.

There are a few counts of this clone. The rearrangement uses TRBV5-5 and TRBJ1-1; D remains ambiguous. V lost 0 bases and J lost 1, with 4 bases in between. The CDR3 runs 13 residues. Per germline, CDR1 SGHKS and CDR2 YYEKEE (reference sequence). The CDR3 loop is CASSLEGNTEAFF. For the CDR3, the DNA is TGTGCCAGCAGCTTGGAGGGGAACACTGAAGCTTTCTTT.

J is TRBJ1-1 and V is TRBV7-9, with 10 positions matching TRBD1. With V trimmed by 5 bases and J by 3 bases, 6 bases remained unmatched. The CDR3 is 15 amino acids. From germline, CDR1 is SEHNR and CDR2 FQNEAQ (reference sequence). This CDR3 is CASSTRQGADTEAFF. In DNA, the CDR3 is TGTGCCAGCAGCACGCGACAGGGGGCGGACACTGAAGCTTTCTTT.